A single T cell receptor beta chain is shown here with its context. The data belong to a study of control samples from healthy donors and cancer patients. Germline CDR1 is SGHTA and CDR2 is FQGNSA. The CDR3 contains 12 residues. V lost 1 base, J lost 2 bases, and 3 bases lay in between. Data came from immunoSEQ multiplex PCR; TCRdb stores just in-frame clones and leaves some out. Of 150,000 or so clones listed, under 95% are singletons. The clonotype originates from a man aged 18 to 30 in good health. The rearrangement uses TRBV7-2 and TRBJ2-7; D remains unclear. Sequenced material: blood. This CDR3 reads CASSLVPYEQYF. The CDR3 coding sequence is TGTGCCAGCAGCTTAGTCCCCTACGAGCAGTACTTC.